The rows below give T cell receptor beta chains drawn from one sample of a study of a mutant IDH1 vaccine in newly diagnosed glioma. No antigens are known for them. This table comes from immunoSEQ multiplex PCR, and its TCRdb copy is limited to in-frame clones, with some not included. The table has tens of thousands of clones, 82% seen once. The material was PBMCs, obtained from a glioma patient whose treatment included an IDH1 peptide vaccine. These receptors were taken from a man younger than 35 with glioma. Some clones in this sample may be carry-over from other donors' samples. CDR3s include the opening cysteine and the closing phenylalanine or tryptophan. D genes are given only for firm matches. Some rows mark clone size as missing; the rest say once, few, many or name a class of expanded clone.

v_call	d_call	j_call	clone_size	cdr3_length	cdr3_nt	cdr3_aa
TRBV2	TRBD1	TRBJ1-5	once	14	TGTGCCAGCAGCGGAAGGACAGGGAGCGCGCCCCAGCATTTT	CASSGRTGSAPQHF
TRBV30	.	TRBJ1-2	.	16	TGTGCCTGGAGTGTACGTTGGGGGTATACTAACTATGGCTACACCTTC	CAWSVRWGYTNYGYTF
TRBV4-3	.	TRBJ1-4	once	15	TGCGCCAGCAGCCGCCAGGGTGCAACTAATGAAAAACTGTTTTTT	CASSRQGATNEKLFF
TRBV30	TRBD1	TRBJ1-4	.	16	TGTGCCTGGAGTGTAGGTAGGACAGGCGCTAATGAAAAACTGTTTTTT	CAWSVGRTGANEKLFF
TRBV6-5	TRBD1	TRBJ1-1	.	13	TGTGCCAGCAGACGGACAGGTTACACTGAAGCTTTCTTT	CASRRTGYTEAFF
TRBV4-1	.	TRBJ2-7	.	15	TGCGCCAGCAGCCAAGATGGCGACAGTTCCTACGAGCAGTACTTC	CASSQDGDSSYEQYF
TRBV28	.	TRBJ2-7	.	16	TGTGCCAGCAGCCAACCCACCGAGGTCATGGACGGCGAGCAGTACTTC	CASSQPTEVMDGEQYF
TRBV5-6	.	TRBJ1-3	.	16	TGTGCCAGCAGTTCCCCCTGGTATCCATCTGGAAACACCATATATTTT	CASSSPWYPSGNTIYF
TRBV7-9	.	TRBJ2-3	.	14	TGTGCCAGCAGCTTAGTCCAGGGAATAGATACGCAGTATTTT	CASSLVQGIDTQYF
TRBV5-1	.	TRBJ1-1	.	13	TGCGCCAGCAGATTAACCGGGAACACTGAAGCTTTCTTT	CASRLTGNTEAFF
TRBV7-2	.	TRBJ2-7	.	12	TGTGCCAGCAGTCGGGACCCCCGCCGGCAGTACTTC	CASSRDPRRQYF
TRBV5-6	.	TRBJ1-1	.	15	TGTGCCAGCAGCTGGGCCCTTACAGGGAACACTGAAGCTTTCTTT	CASSWALTGNTEAFF
TRBV30	.	TRBJ1-3	.	15	TGTGCCTGGGACCCCCTTTGGTCCGCTGGAAACACCATATATTTT	CAWDPLWSAGNTIYF
TRBV5-6	.	TRBJ1-4	.	14	TGTGCCAGCTCCCCCGGTGAGGGATGGGAAAAACTGTTTTTT	CASSPGEGWEKLFF
TRBV6-5	.	TRBJ1-4	few	13	TGTGCCAGCGGTTGGGCGCAGGGGGAAAAACTGTTTTTT	CASGWAQGEKLFF
TRBV7-2	.	TRBJ2-6	.	15	TGTGCCAGCAGCTTATGGAGCTCTGGGGCCAACGTCCTGACTTTC	CASSLWSSGANVLTF
TRBV7-2	.	TRBJ1-5	.	14	TGTGCCAGCAGCCGACCAGGGGAAGGTCAGCCCCAGCATTTT	CASSRPGEGQPQHF
TRBV5-1	.	TRBJ2-7	.	13	TGCGCCAGCAGCTTTATACAGGGTAGGGAGCAGTACTTC	CASSFIQGREQYF
TRBV5-1	TRBD2	TRBJ2-7	.	14	TGCGCCAGCAGCTTGGGGATAGCGGGAGTCGAGCAGTACTTC	CASSLGIAGVEQYF
TRBV7-2	.	TRBJ2-7	.	14	TGTGCCAGCAGCGGGGGAGACCATATTTACGAGCAGTACTTC	CASSGGDHIYEQYF